The entry below describes one T cell receptor beta chain. Only in-frame clones appear in the TCRdb table, and some are missing; sequencing was by immunoSEQ multiplex PCR. Of around 2,000,000 clones in the sample, less than 95% are singletons; the top ten hold 0.85% to 1.3%. Positive CCR7 selection of CD45RO-negative cells yielded the naive CD8 cells, and terminally differentiated effector memory CD45RA+ cells were excluded. The data belong to a study of shared clonotypes between healthy human individuals. Sequenced material: naive CD8+ T cells sorted from blood. The clonotype comes from a young man in good health.

CDR3 region: CASSLLAISYEQYF. CDR3 nucleotide sequence: TGTGCCAGCAGCTTGTTAGCGATCTCCTACGAGCAGTACTTC. The J gene is TRBJ2-7, the V gene TRBV7-8; maybe TRBD2 (5 bases). V lost 3 bases to trimming and J lost 0 bases, with 9 bases between them. This CDR3 is built from 14 residues. Germline CDR1 and CDR2: SGHVS and FQNEAQ.